The present entry profiles one T cell receptor beta chain with its context. J was trimmed by 1 base and V by 4 bases; bases with no gene match: 4. Germline V CDR1 and CDR2: MNHEY, SVGAGI. This CDR3 is built from 15 residues. TCRdb recomputed calls from the 5' RACE reads with MiXCR, one row per CDR3 protein. Among 1.5 million or so distinct CDR3 sequences listed, about 32% were seen once. The data were taken from a study of identical twins. This clonotype was sampled from a newborn girl in good health. The V and J genes are TRBV6-5 and TRBJ1-1; 9 bases match TRBD1. Sequenced sample: cord blood. This CDR3 is CASSSAGQGNTEAFF. CDR3 nucleotides: TGTGCCAGCAGTTCCGCGGGACAGGGGAACACTGAAGCTTTCTTT.